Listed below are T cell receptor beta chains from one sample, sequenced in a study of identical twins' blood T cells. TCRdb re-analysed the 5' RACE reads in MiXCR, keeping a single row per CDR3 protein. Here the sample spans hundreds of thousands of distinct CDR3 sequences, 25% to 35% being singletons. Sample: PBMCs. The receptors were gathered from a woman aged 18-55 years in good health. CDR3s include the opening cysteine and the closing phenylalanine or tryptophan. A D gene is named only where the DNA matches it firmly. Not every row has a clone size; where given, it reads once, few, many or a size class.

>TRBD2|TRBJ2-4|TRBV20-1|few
TGCAGTGCTAGGCCGACTAGCGGGGTAATTCAGTACTTC
CSARPTSGVIQYF
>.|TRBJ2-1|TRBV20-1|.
TGCAGTGCTGGCCGGGACTCCAATGAGCAGTTCTTC
CSAGRDSNEQFF
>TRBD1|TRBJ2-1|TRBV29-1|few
TGCAGCGTGGAACCTCAGGGGGCATACAATGAGCAGTTCTTC
CSVEPQGAYNEQFF
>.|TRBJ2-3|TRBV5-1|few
TGCGCCAGCAGCTTCCTGGGGGGGCCCTCAGATACGCAGTATTTT
CASSFLGGPSDTQYF
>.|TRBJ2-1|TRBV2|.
TGTGCCAGCTGTACTAACCGGGTGACTCTAACCTACAATGAGCAGTTCTTC
CASCTNRVTLTYNEQFF
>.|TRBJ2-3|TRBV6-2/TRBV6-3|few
TGTGCCAGCAGCCTCCAAAGCCTTAGCGTTACGCAGTATTTT
CASSLQSLSVTQYF
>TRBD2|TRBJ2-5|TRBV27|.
TGTGCCAGTAGACTAGCGGGAGGTCCGTTGGAGGCCCAGTACTTC
CASRLAGGPLEAQYF
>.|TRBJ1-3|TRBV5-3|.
TGTGCCAGAAGCGTCCGATGTCGCCGCTCTGGAAACACCATATATTTT
CARSVRCRRSGNTIYF
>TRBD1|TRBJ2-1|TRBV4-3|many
TGCGCCAGCAGCCAGTCAGCTCGGGACAGGGAGTACAATGAGCAGTTCTTC
CASSQSARDREYNEQFF
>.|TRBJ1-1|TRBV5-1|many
TGCGCCAGCAGCTTGGGGGGACCTGAAGCTTTCTTT
CASSLGGPEAFF
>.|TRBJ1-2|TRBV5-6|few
TGTGCCAGCAGCTTGGTGGGCTCCTATGGCTACACCTTC
CASSLVGSYGYTF
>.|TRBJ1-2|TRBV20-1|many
TGCAGTGCTATTTTCCCAGGCGAGGACTATGGCTACACCTTC
CSAIFPGEDYGYTF
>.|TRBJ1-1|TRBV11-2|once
TGTGCCAGCAACTTAGGACAGAACACTGAAGCTTTCTTT
CASNLGQNTEAFF
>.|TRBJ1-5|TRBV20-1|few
TGCAGTGCTAGAGGGGATAAAACGGGATTCAATCAGCCCCAGCATTTT
CSARGDKTGFNQPQHF
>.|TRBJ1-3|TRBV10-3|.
TGTGCCATCAGCCCGGACGCTGCGAATGGAAACACCATATATTTT
CAISPDAANGNTIYF
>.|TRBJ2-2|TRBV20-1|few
TGCAGTGCTAGAGATCGGGGGGCTCGCACCGGGGAGCTGTTTTTT
CSARDRGARTGELFF
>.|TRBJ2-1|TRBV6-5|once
TGTGCCAGCAGCGAGTCCACAGGTTTCAATGAGCAGTTCTTC
CASSESTGFNEQFF
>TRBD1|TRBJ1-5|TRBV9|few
TGTGCCAGCAGCGAACGGGACAGTTATCAGCCCCAGCATTTT
CASSERDSYQPQHF
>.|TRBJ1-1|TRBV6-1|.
TGTGCCAGCAGTGTAGGGGGGGCAGATACTGAAGCTTTCTTT
CASSVGGADTEAFF
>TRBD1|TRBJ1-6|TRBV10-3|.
TGTGCCATCAGTGAGACAGGGGGCGATTCACCCCTCCACTTT
CAISETGGDSPLHF
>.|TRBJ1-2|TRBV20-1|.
TGCAGTGCTAGAGATCCAGAGCCCGAGTATGGCTACACCTTC
CSARDPEPEYGYTF
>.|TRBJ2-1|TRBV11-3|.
TGTGCCAGCAGCCCTAAGCGGTACAATGAGCAGTTCTTC
CASSPKRYNEQFF
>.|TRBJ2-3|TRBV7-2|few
TGTGCCAGCAGCTTCTCGGGATTTAATACGCAGTATTTT
CASSFSGFNTQYF
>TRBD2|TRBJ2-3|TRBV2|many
TGTGCCAGCACCCTACTAGCGGATGCTAGCACAGATACGCAGTATTTT
CASTLLADASTDTQYF
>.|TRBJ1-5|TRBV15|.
TGTGCCACCAGCAGAGCGGGCAATCAGCCCCAGCATTTT
CATSRAGNQPQHF
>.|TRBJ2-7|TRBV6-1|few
TGTGCCAGCAGTGCGAGGACAGCCTCCTACGAGCAGTACTTC
CASSARTASYEQYF
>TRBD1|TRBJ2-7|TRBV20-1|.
TGCAGTGCTCTTGGGACAGGGGACCCCCTCCAGTACGAGCAGTACTTC
CSALGTGDPLQYEQYF
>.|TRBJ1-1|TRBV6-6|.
TGTGCCAGCAGTTACCTTGGGGGCCAACCGGACACTGAAGCTTTCTTT
CASSYLGGQPDTEAFF
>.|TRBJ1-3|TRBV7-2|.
TGTGCCACCAGGACAGACGGAAACATCATATATTTT
CATRTDGNIIYF
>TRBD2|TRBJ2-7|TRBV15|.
TGTGCCACCAGCAGAGATCTGGGACTAGAGTACGAGCAGTACTTC
CATSRDLGLEYEQYF
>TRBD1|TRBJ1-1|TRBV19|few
TGTGCCAGTAGAGTAGATCAGGGGGCGCCTGAAGCTTTCTTT
CASRVDQGAPEAFF
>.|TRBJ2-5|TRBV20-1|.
TGCAGTGCTAGAGATGGGGAAGAGACCCAGTACTTC
CSARDGEETQYF
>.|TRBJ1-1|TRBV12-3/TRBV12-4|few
TGTGCCAGCAGTTTAGAGACCAGGGGCTGGGAGAGCACTGAAGCTTTCTTT
CASSLETRGWESTEAFF
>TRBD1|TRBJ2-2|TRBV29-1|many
TGCAGCGTTGCGAGGGGGCAAGACACCGGGGAGCTGTTTTTT
CSVARGQDTGELFF
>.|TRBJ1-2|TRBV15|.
TGTGCCACCGGAGGGGGGTACGGCTACACCTTC
CATGGGYGYTF
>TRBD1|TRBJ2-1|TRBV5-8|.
TGTGCCAGCAGCTCCCGTATACAGGGGGATAATGAGCAGTTCTTC
CASSSRIQGDNEQFF
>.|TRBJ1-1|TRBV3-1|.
TGTGCCAGCAGGCCCGGGGAAAATCTGAACACTGAAGCTTTCTTT
CASRPGENLNTEAFF
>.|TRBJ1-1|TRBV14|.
TGTGCCAGCAGCCTCCTGGACACCCCGAACACTGAAGCTTTCTTT
CASSLLDTPNTEAFF
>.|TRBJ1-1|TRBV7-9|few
TGTGCCAGCAGCGACGGACAGCTAAACACTGAAGCTTTCTTT
CASSDGQLNTEAFF